This T cell receptor (beta chain) is drawn from a study of vaccination effects on CD4 cells after COVID-19 (dated by TCRdb to between 2020 and 2023). Describing the broader study: Participants received two doses of either the BNT162b2 or the mRNA-1273 mRNA SARS-CoV-2 vaccine. The full study included approximately nine COVID-19 convalescent patients and several SARS-CoV-2-naive healthy vaccine recipients. Cultures from other donors in the study were sequenced using the Oncomine TCR Beta short-read assay on an Illumina iSeq 100. The study compared SARS-CoV-2 spike-specific CD4+ TCR repertoires before and after mRNA vaccination in COVID-19 convalescent patients and infection-naive vaccine recipients.

CDR1 is given as LGHDT and CDR2 as YNNKEL, both from the germline V gene (reference sequence). V gives up 4 bases and J gives up 3 bases, and the segment between their germline ends measures 10 bases. The CDR3 goes from the cysteine to the phenylalanine over 13 residues. Only the CDR3 part of the read is kept: 39 bases, read in frame from the first base. As to this clone: No antigen is known for it. No base quality information exists; no much larger clone differs at one position.

Broad study findings and their caveats: The study was limited by a small number of convalescent patients and lacked early post-infection timepoints. At late post-vaccination timepoints, both infection-induced and vaccine-induced clones showed marked clonal contraction, consistent with waning T cell responses. Among healthy vaccine recipients, nearly all vaccine-induced clones were SARS-CoV-2 mono-reactive, and only 1 of 255 was cross-reactive with common cold coronaviruses.

Library preparation was by the immunoSEQ multiplex PCR assay. DNA from the cultured and isolated CD4+ T cells underwent TCR beta CDR3 sequencing. Per the original workflow: The analysis removed non-productive TCR sequences, trimmed reads to the CDR3 region, and retained only CDR3s that were 7 or more amino acids long. The MANAFEST web app was used to identify antigen-specific clonotypes by comparing expansion in peptide wells with expansion in reference cultures. Positive clones required FDR<0.05 expansion versus reference and all other wells, odds ratio above 5, and frequency above 0.1% in two replicate wells. Cross-reactive clonotypes were defined as significantly expanded in SARS-CoV-2 spike wells and in at least one common cold coronavirus spike condition. CDR3 similarity was assessed by Levenshtein distance using the stringdist R package, and unrooted trees were constructed with ape in R 3.6.1. TCRdb re-hosts the immuneACCESS table, in-frame sequences only. Its copies lack some clones; in the studies checked, an unresolved V gene accounts for under half of them, and the cause for the rest is not known. Clonal size and the V and J genes are those of that table, whereas D and trimming came from the DNA. In all, the sample holds more than 20,000 clones, and around 72% of those were seen once. The top ten clones comprise roughly a tenth of the sample.

To identify antigen-specific CD4+ T cell clonotypes by their expansion, the ViraFEST assay first stimulated PBMC with viral peptide pools and then applied TCR sequencing. After about 10 days of culture, CD4+ T cells were isolated with the EasySep CD4+ T cell isolation kit. Negative nucleocapsid antibody results before and after vaccination confirmed that the healthy vaccine recipients had no prior SARS-CoV-2 infection. About 2 million PBMC per well were cultured in IMDM with 5% human AB serum, 8.5 to 10 IU/ml IL-2 and gentamicin, plus 10 ug/ml peptides. On days 3 and 7, half of the culture medium was replaced with fresh IL-2-containing medium. Each peptide stimulation condition was cultured in triplicate wells unless otherwise noted. PBMC were separated from whole blood using Ficoll-Paque Plus gradient centrifugation and were then either cryopreserved at -140C or used fresh. The spike proteins of SARS-CoV-2 and of the common cold coronaviruses HCoV-NL63, HCoV-OC43 and HCoV-229E were spanned by overlapping peptide pools. Genomic DNA was extracted from cultured CD4+ T cells with the QIAamp micro DNA kit.

The sequencing here drew on CD4+ T cells from PBMCs cultured with HCoV-NL63 spike peptides, taken before COVID-19 vaccination. The cell subset or site label corresponds to: HCoV-NL63 spike overlapping peptide pool stimulation. The origin of this receptor is a human donor who received a COVID-19 vaccine. Rearrangement joined TRBV3-1 (or the pseudogene TRBV3-2) to TRBJ2-7; the D gene cannot be resolved reliably. For the CDR3, the sequence is CASSLQFSYEQYF. The sequence in DNA is TGTGCCAGCAGCCTACAGTTTAGCTACGAGCAGTACTTC.